The next 25 T cell receptor beta chains were all read from a single sample in a study of cytomegalovirus exposure and HLA in healthy donors. The PCR employed 60 Vbeta primers together with 13 Jbeta primers. Here immunoSEQ multiplex PCR was the method, and the copy in TCRdb shows in-frame clones only, minus some. The table has some 150,000 clones, almost 85% seen once. The sequencing sample was made of PBMCs. Receptors were obtained from a man aged 25-40 years in good health and CMV-seropositive.

V and J are TRBV18 and TRBJ2-7, with TRBD1 identical over 8 bases. V shed 8 bases, J shed 2 bases, and the junction held 2 bases outside the gene matches. CDR3 length: 12 amino acids. CDR1 is KGHSH, CDR2 LQKENI, per germline. The CDR3 DNA reads TGTGCCAGCGGGGACAGGACCTACGAGCAGTACTTC. It specifies CASGDRTYEQYF.

The chain has TRBV11-3 and TRBJ2-7; 7 nucleotides match TRBD1. Germline V gene lookup returns CDR1 SGHNT and CDR2 YENEEA. V lost 5 bases to trimming and J lost 5 bases; unmatched junction nucleotides: 9. The CDR3 runs to 14 residues. This CDR3 reads CASSPRTGKDEQYF. The DNA of the CDR3 is TGTGCCAGCAGCCCCAGGACAGGAAAGGACGAGCAGTACTTC. Full variable domain (remainder filled in from reference TRBV11-3 and TRBJ2-7): EAGVVQSPRYKIIEKKQPVAFWCNPISGHNTLYWYLQNLGQGPELLIRYENEEAVDDSQLPKDRFSAERLKGVDSTLKIQPAELGDSAVYLCASSPRTGKDEQYFGPGTRLTVT.

The chain links TRBV29-1 to TRBJ1-1; D remains ambiguous. V lost 5 bases to trimming and J lost 5 bases, with 12 bases between them. The CDR3 has 12 amino acids. Germline lookup yields CDR1 SQVTM and CDR2 ANQGSEA. The chain's CDR3 is CSVSFRRTEAFF. The CDR3 region has the DNA TGCAGCGTTAGTTTTCGGAGAACTGAAGCTTTCTTT. Looking up the rest from reference TRBV29-1 and TRBJ1-1 gives the full variable domain: SAVISQKPSRDICQRGTSLTIQCQVDSQVTMMFWYRQQPGQSLTLIATANQGSEATYESGFVIDKFPISRPNLTFSTLTVSNMSPEDSSIYLCSVSFRRTEAFFGQGTRLTVV.

This sequence joins TRBV7-2 and TRBJ2-5, with 11 bases fitting TRBD2. Per the germline V gene, CDR1 is SGHTA and CDR2 is FQGNSA. Germline trimming cut 1 base from V and 4 bases from J; bases unmatched to any gene: 5. The CDR3 length is 16 residues. For the CDR3, the DNA is TGTGCCAGCAGCTTAGGGGGACTAGCGGTAAGAGAGACCCAGTACTTC. Translation gives CASSLGGLAVRETQYF.

A few counts support this clone. The rearrangement joins TRBV19 to TRBJ1-2; D is perhaps TRBD1 (6 bases). Germline V gives CDR1 LNHDA, CDR2 SQIVND (reference sequence). CDR3 length equals 13 residues. Deletions cut 3 bases from V and 6 bases from J, with 11 bases between. The CDR3, as DNA: TGTGCCAGTAGTATGGGGGGGCGCAATGGCTACACCTTC. Residues: CASSMGGRNGYTF.

The chain carries TRBV27 and TRBJ2-3; D perhaps matches TRBD2 (6 bases). V lost 5 bases and J lost 1, with 10 bases in between. The CDR3 loop spans 14 amino acids. Germline lookup yields CDR1 MNHEY and CDR2 SMNVEV (reference sequence). CDR3 sequence reads: CASSRPGGTDTQYF. The DNA of the CDR3 is TGTGCCAGCAGTCGACCGGGGGGCACAGATACGCAGTATTTT.

Here the CDR3 reads CASTPGDPAVNEQFF. The CDR3 DNA reads TGTGCCAGTACCCCGGGGGACCCCGCGGTAAATGAGCAGTTCTTC. The chain carries TRBV19 and TRBJ2-1; D perhaps matches TRBD2 (6 bases). The length of the CDR3 is 15 residues. Trimming pared 7 bases from V and 7 bases from J, leaving 20 bases between. Germline V gene sequence: CDR1 LNHDA, CDR2 SQIVND (reference sequence). Full variable domain (rest looked up from reference TRBV19 and TRBJ2-1): DGGITQSPKYLFRKEGQNVTLSCEQNLNHDAMYWYRQDPGQGLRLIYYSQIVNDFQKGDIAEGYSVSREKKESFPLTVTSAQKNPTAFYLCASTPGDPAVNEQFFGPGTRLTVL.

The chain is built from TRBV19 and TRBJ2-1; TRBD2 aligns across 12 bases. Germline trimming cut 5 bases from V and 7 bases from J; bases unmatched to any gene: 3. The germline CDR1 and CDR2 sequences are LNHDA and SQIVND (reference sequence). The CDR3 is 14 residues long. The CDR3 region is CASSLTSGRNEQFF. CDR3 DNA sequence: TGTGCCAGTAGTTTGACTAGCGGGAGAAATGAGCAGTTCTTC. Using reference TRBV19 and TRBJ2-1 for the parts outside the CDR3, the full variable domain is DGGITQSPKYLFRKEGQNVTLSCEQNLNHDAMYWYRQDPGQGLRLIYYSQIVNDFQKGDIAEGYSVSREKKESFPLTVTSAQKNPTAFYLCASSLTSGRNEQFFGPGTRLTVL.

The V call is TRBV9, the J call TRBJ1-4; 7 bases line up with TRBD1. Losses at the gene ends were 3 bases for V and 7 bases for J; bases not matched to a gene: 6. Germline-derived CDR1 and CDR2 are SGDLS and YYNGEE. The CDR3 sequence is 14 residues long. The CDR3, as DNA: TGTGCCAGCAGCGCGGAGGGGGCGTTTGAAAAACTGTTTTTT. It translates to CASSAEGAFEKLFF.

For the CDR3, the DNA is TGTGCCAGCAGTTTAGACAGGGTACCGAGCGAGCAGTACTTC. Encoded protein: CASSLDRVPSEQYF. J is TRBJ2-7 and V is TRBV6-5, with 7 nucleotides matching TRBD1. The junction had 9 bases not matched to a gene; V was cut back by 4 bases and J by 6 bases. The CDR3 spans 14 residues. Germline V gene data show CDR1 as MNHEY and CDR2 as SVGAGI.

The chain couples TRBV5-4 to TRBJ2-7, with D possibly TRBD1 on 6 matching bases. The length of the CDR3 is 14 residues. Germline CDR1 and CDR2: SGHNT and YYREEE (reference sequence). The V end lost 0 bases, the J end lost 2 bases, and 9 bases lay between the germline ends. Written as DNA, the CDR3 is TGTGCCAGCAGCTTGGGGGACAAGGCCTACGAGCAGTACTTC. Its translation: CASSLGDKAYEQYF.

The V call is TRBV28, the J call TRBJ1-1, with 7 positions matching TRBD1. CDR3 length equals 12 residues. Germline CDR1 reads MDHEN; CDR2 reads SYDVKM. V was clipped by 8 bases and J by 1 base; unmatched bases: 1. The CDR3 coding sequence is TGTGCCAGCTGGACAGGGAACACTGAAGCTTTCTTT. Its translation: CASWTGNTEAFF.

The chain couples TRBV6-4 to TRBJ1-2; TRBD1 agrees at 9 bases. Trimming took 6 bases from V and 8 from J; bases not matched to a gene: 7. Germline values: CDR1 MRHNA, CDR2 SNTAGT. CDR3 length: 13 amino acids. The CDR3 DNA follows: TGTGCCAGCAGACCGGGACAGGGAGCCGGCTACACCTTC. This gives the protein CASRPGQGAGYTF.

V is TRBV5-4 and J is TRBJ1-3; 7 bases are a match to TRBD1. CDR3 length: 15 amino acids. Per the germline V gene, CDR1 is SGHNT and CDR2 is YYREEE (reference sequence). V was clipped by 4 bases and J by 3 bases; unmatched bases: 7. CDR3 in amino acids: CASSLEGGLGNTIYF. The CDR3 DNA sequence: TGTGCCAGCAGCCTAGAAGGGGGCCTTGGAAACACCATATATTTT. The whole variable domain, filled in from reference TRBV5-4 and TRBJ1-3, reads ETGVTQSPTHLIKTRGQQVTLRCSSQSGHNTVSWYQQALGQGPQFIFQYYREEENGRGNFPPRFSGLQFPNYSSELNVNALELDDSALYLCASSLEGGLGNTIYFGEGSWLTVV.

This clone has a single count. This chain links TRBV28 with TRBJ2-7, with TRBD1 matching 9 bases. The CDR3 runs 13 residues. V lost 8 bases, J lost 7 bases, and 9 bases stayed unmatched. From germline, CDR1 is MDHEN and CDR2 SYDVKM. Here the CDR3 reads CASRDRESWEQYF. The CDR3 nucleotides read TGTGCCAGCCGGGACAGGGAATCGTGGGAGCAGTACTTC.

The rearrangement links TRBV20-1 to TRBJ1-2; D not resolved. Germline V CDR1 and CDR2: DFQATT, SNEGSKA (reference sequence). The CDR3 runs 11 residues. V was pared by 1 base and J by 8 bases, with 8 bases between. CDR3 amino acids: CSARAGSGYTF. Written as DNA, the CDR3 is TGCAGTGCTAGAGCTGGGAGCGGCTACACCTTC.

The chain recombines TRBV29-1 with TRBJ2-1; the match to TRBD2 covers 9 bases. V was clipped by 6 bases and J by 3 bases; unmatched bases: 9. Germline loops: CDR1 SQVTM, CDR2 ANQGSEA. The CDR3 consists of 15 residues. Here the CDR3 DNA reads TGCAGCGTCGCGGGGGGGCGGGGGTTCTACAATGAGCAGTTCTTC. Translated: CSVAGGRGFYNEQFF.

The chain recombines TRBV4-3 with TRBJ1-5; D might be TRBD1 (6 bases). The CDR3 runs 18 residues. Trimming took off 0 bases at V and 7 bases at J, with 22 bases between the two ends. Germline CDR1 reads LGHNA; CDR2 reads YSLEER. The CDR3 spells CASSQDLPFGQRIQPQHF. CDR3 DNA: TGCGCCAGCAGCCAAGATCTTCCTTTTGGACAGCGGATCCAGCCCCAGCATTTT.

This sequence joins TRBV7-7 and TRBJ1-2; D perhaps matches TRBD1 (6 bases). The CDR3 totals 11 residues. Germline loops: CDR1 SSHAT, CDR2 FNYEAQ (reference sequence). CDR3 sequence reads: CGHRDRYGYTF. DNA of the CDR3: TGTGGCCACAGGGATCGGTATGGCTACACCTTC.

This clone was picked up a small number of times. This chain uses TRBV5-6 with TRBJ2-1; 7 bases agree with TRBD2. CDR3 length: 16 residues. V was pared by 7 bases and J by 4 bases, with 14 bases of the junction left unmatched. Germline CDR1 and CDR2: SGHDT and YYEEEE. The DNA for the CDR3 is TGTGCCAGCCACTACCTCCCTAGCGGAAAATACAATGAGCAGTTCTTC. Translation gives CASHYLPSGKYNEQFF.

The rearrangement uses TRBV5-5 and TRBJ1-1; D perhaps matches TRBD1 (5 bases). The length of the CDR3 is 15 residues. Germline CDR1 is SGHKS and CDR2 is YYEKEE (reference sequence). Trimming left V 4 bases short and J 1 base short, with 14 bases between. DNA of the CDR3: TGTGCCAGCAGCACCATTCCGACAGCGAACACTGAAGCTTTCTTT. Translating gives CASSTIPTANTEAFF.

The chain uses TRBV27 and TRBJ2-7; TRBD2 aligns across 7 bases. The CDR3 loop spans 16 amino acids. Germline V lookup: CDR1 MNHEY, CDR2 SMNVEV (reference sequence). Germline trimming cut 5 bases from V and 0 bases from J; bases unmatched to any gene: 10. The CDR3 here is CASSASLAESSYEQYF. The CDR3 region has the DNA TGTGCCAGCAGTGCCTCCCTAGCGGAAAGCTCCTACGAGCAGTACTTC.

The V and J genes are TRBV5-4 and TRBJ2-7; 10 bases agree with TRBD2. After removal of 1 base from V and 6 bases from J, the junction contained 7 bases not matched to a gene. The CDR3 totals 15 residues. Germline V CDR1 and CDR2: SGHNT, YYREEE (reference sequence). The CDR3 DNA is TGTGCCAGCAGCTTGTCTCTAGCGGGAGCGGGCGAGCAGTACTTC. Protein sequence: CASSLSLAGAGEQYF.

The rearrangement joins TRBV27 to TRBJ1-5; D gene uncertain. CDR1 is MNHEY, CDR2 SMNVEV, per germline (reference sequence). The CDR3 is made up of 14 amino acids. Between the trimmed V and J ends, which lost 1 base and 0 bases, there was a span of 4 bases. CDR3 DNA: TGTGCCAGCAGTTTATTCGGTAGCAATCAGCCCCAGCATTTT. Protein sequence: CASSLFGSNQPQHF.

The chain links TRBV27 to TRBJ2-5; TRBD1 matches 12 bases. Germline V gene data show CDR1 as MNHEY and CDR2 as SMNVEV (reference sequence). This CDR3 is 15 amino acids long. The V and J ends lost 4 bases and 11 bases, in that order; junction bases with no gene match: 11. In DNA, the CDR3 is TGTGCCAGCAGTTCCCCCGGGACAGGGGGCGGAGAGCAGTACTTC. Encoded protein: CASSSPGTGGGEQYF.